The present T cell receptor beta chain was sequenced within a study of blood T cell repertoires in COVID-19. Study context: Material from acute and convalescent COVID-19 was sourced from the United States, Italy and Spain. T cells, B-cell-depleted T cells, or PBMCs supplied cDNA or gDNA.

Trimming removed 8 bases from V and 4 bases from J, with 6 bases in between. The germline CDR1 and CDR2 sequences are MNHEY and SMNVEV (reference sequence). CDR3 length: 11 residues. Data came from immunoSEQ multiplex PCR; TCRdb stores just in-frame clones and leaves some out. The table includes some 16,000 clones, around 80% detected once. The sequencing input was peripheral blood. This sequence was found in a man aged 55 to 70 with acute or convalescent COVID-19. The chain carries TRBV27 and TRBJ1-5, with D possibly TRBD1 on 5 matching bases. The CDR3 nucleotides are TGTGCCAGCGGGGCTAATCAGCCCCAGCATTTT. Protein: CASGANQPQHF.